Each of the 20 T cell receptor beta chains below was sequenced from the same sample in a study of blood T cell repertoires in COVID-19. TCRdb keeps only in-frame clones here, not all; method: immunoSEQ multiplex PCR. The top ten hold 15% to 20% of the sample, which has roughly 200,000 clones, roughly 80% seen once. Sequencing input: peripheral blood. All receptors come from a woman of 80 years or more with active or convalescent COVID-19.

The rearrangement joins TRBV7-2 to TRBJ2-1; the D gene is possibly TRBD1 (6 bases). The germline V gene has CDR1 SGHTA and CDR2 FQGNSA. V lost 4 bases, J lost 0 bases, and 10 bases lay in between. CDR3 length: 15 residues. In DNA, the CDR3 is TGTGCCAGCAGCTCGGGACATCGCTCCTACAATGAGCAGTTCTTC. Translation: CASSSGHRSYNEQFF.

The chain combines TRBV24-1 with TRBJ2-1; 9 bases are shared with TRBD2. From germline, CDR1 is KGHDR and CDR2 SFDVKD. The junction had 15 bases not matched to a gene; V was cut back by 5 bases and J by 8 bases. The CDR3 extends over 17 amino acids. The CDR3 loop is CATSGHSSREGTDEQFF. DNA for the CDR3: TGTGCCACCAGTGGTCACTCCTCGCGGGAGGGTACCGATGAGCAGTTCTTC.

V is TRBV9 and J is TRBJ2-5; 11 positions match TRBD1. Losses at the gene ends were 0 bases for V and 4 bases for J; bases not matched to a gene: 5. The CDR3 sequence is 16 residues long. Germline assignment: CDR1 SGDLS and CDR2 YYNGEE. CDR3 sequence: CASSVGGQGGRETQYF. The CDR3 region has the DNA TGTGCCAGCAGCGTAGGGGGACAGGGGGGAAGAGAGACCCAGTACTTC.

The V call is TRBV6-5, the J call TRBJ2-1; tentative D call: TRBD1 (6 bases). Germline CDR1 is MNHEY and CDR2 is SVGAGI. V dropped 7 bases and J dropped 6 bases, with 7 bases sitting between them. CDR3 size: 11 residues. CDR3 sequence: CASTRGNEQFF. CDR3 DNA sequence: TGTGCCAGCACCAGGGGCAATGAGCAGTTCTTC.

V and J are TRBV4-3 and TRBJ1-5; 9 positions agree with TRBD1. CDR3 size: 14 residues. The junction had 2 bases not matched to a gene; V was cut back by 1 base and J by 7 bases. The germline V gene encodes CDR1 LGHNA and CDR2 YSLEER. The CDR3 DNA sequence: TGCGCCAGCAGCCAAGGACAGGGGGAACAGCCCCAGCATTTT. This sequence encodes CASSQGQGEQPQHF.

The V and J genes are TRBV18 and TRBJ2-7, with 8 bases aligning to TRBD1. Unmatched junction bases numbered 5, after V lost 3 bases and J lost 1 base. The CDR3 covers 15 residues. CDR1 is KGHSH, CDR2 LQKENI, per germline. CDR3 nucleotide sequence: TGTGCCAGCTCACCTCGACAGGGGTCGTCCTACGAGCAGTACTTC. Protein: CASSPRQGSSYEQYF.

The CDR3 spells CASSQDLAGYNEQFF. CDR3 in DNA: TGCGCCAGCAGCCAAGACCTAGCGGGATACAATGAGCAGTTCTTC. This chain uses TRBV4-3 with TRBJ2-1; 9 bases agree with TRBD2. CDR3 length: 15 amino acids. Trimming removed 0 bases from V and 4 bases from J; junction bases left unmatched: 1. Germline V lookup: CDR1 LGHNA, CDR2 YSLEER.

This chain joins TRBV30 and TRBJ1-5; possibly TRBD1 for D (6 bases). Germline V gives CDR1 GTSNPN, CDR2 SVGIG (reference sequence). This CDR3 has 13 amino acids. Trimming took 5 bases from V and 11 from J, leaving 19 bases between them. CDR3 sequence (DNA): TGTGCCTGGGAAGGACAGACCGCGAAAGCCCAGCATTTT. The encoded protein is CAWEGQTAKAQHF.

This clone was seen once. The CDR3 DNA reads as TGTGCCAGCAGTTTAGACAGGGATACGCCCCAGCATTTT. This codes for CASSLDRDTPQHF. The chain uses TRBV12-3 or TRBV12-4 and TRBJ1-5; maybe TRBD1 (6 bases). This CDR3 spans 13 amino acids. V lost 1 base and J lost 9, with 10 bases in between.

The rearrangement joins TRBV28 to TRBJ2-2; TRBD2 matches at 8 bases. The ends lost 7 bases at V and 5 bases at J; junction bases unmatched: 12. In germline, CDR1 is MDHEN, CDR2 SYDVKM. CDR3 size: 16 residues. The CDR3 spells CASIKGGAGETGELFF. In DNA form, the CDR3 reads TGTGCCAGCATCAAAGGGGGAGCGGGGGAGACCGGGGAGCTGTTTTTT.

The chain links TRBV19 to TRBJ2-7; tentatively, D is TRBD1 (6 bases). Trimming left V 3 bases short and J 2 bases short, with 11 bases between. CDR1 is LNHDA and CDR2 is SQIVND in the germline V gene (reference sequence). This CDR3 spans 14 amino acids. DNA for the CDR3: TGTGCCAGTAGTATTAGGACAGATCCCTACGAGCAGTACTTC. Its translation: CASSIRTDPYEQYF.

This clone has only a few counts. The genes are TRBV4-2 and TRBJ2-3; TRBD2 matches 14 bases. CDR3 length equals 19 residues. Per germline, CDR1 LGHNA and CDR2 YNFKEQ. V was pared by 1 base and J by 6 bases, with 12 bases of the junction left unmatched. CDR3 nucleotide sequence: TGTGCCAGCAGCCAAGCCCTCGGACTAGCGGGGGGTTCAGGGGATACGCAGTATTTT. Translated: CASSQALGLAGGSGDTQYF.

The chain couples TRBV19 to TRBJ2-3, with 11 bases identical to TRBD2. The CDR3 has 17 amino acids. CDR1 is LNHDA, CDR2 SQIVND, per germline (reference sequence). V gave up 0 bases and J gave up 4 bases; unmatched junction bases: 6. CDR3 sequence reads: CASSIEGTSGSSDTQYF. The CDR3, as DNA: TGTGCCAGTAGTATAGAAGGGACTAGCGGATCTTCAGATACGCAGTATTTT.

Remarks on this clone: The sample contains more than one DNA sequence encoding this CDR3. The V call is TRBV9, the J call TRBJ2-3; 7 nucleotides match TRBD1. V lost 0 bases to trimming and J lost 1 base; unmatched junction nucleotides: 2. The CDR3 runs 15 residues. Germline lookup yields CDR1 SGDLS and CDR2 YYNGEE. The CDR3 sequence is CASSVAGTGTDTQYF. DNA of the CDR3: TGTGCCAGCAGCGTAGCCGGGACAGGCACAGATACGCAGTATTTT.

The chain recombines TRBV18 with TRBJ2-4, with D perhaps TRBD2 (5 bases). V lost 5 bases and J lost 7, with 12 bases in between. Germline V gives CDR1 KGHSH, CDR2 LQKENI. The CDR3 covers 13 residues. For the CDR3, the DNA is TGTGCCAGCTCATCCGAAGAGGGCAACATTCAGTACTTC. Amino acids: CASSSEEGNIQYF.

This clone was counted a few times. The CDR3 nucleotides are TGTGCCAGCAGCCCTAGTACTCTAGGAACGCAGTATTTT. Its translation is CASSPSTLGTQYF. The rearrangement joins TRBV7-8 to TRBJ2-3, with D hard to call. The CDR3 loop spans 13 amino acids. Germline V CDR1 and CDR2: SGHVS, FQNEAQ. V was pared by 5 bases and J by 9 bases, with 15 bases between.

This rearrangement joins TRBV18 to TRBJ2-1; maybe TRBD2 (6 bases). The CDR3 is 15 amino acids. Deletions cut 6 bases from V and 5 bases from J, with 17 bases between. The germline V gene encodes CDR1 KGHSH and CDR2 LQKENI. The CDR3, as DNA: TGTGCCAGCTCGCCTTACGGGGGTCTCGACAATGAGCAGTTCTTC. Amino acid sequence: CASSPYGGLDNEQFF.

This sequence joins TRBV20-1 and TRBJ2-2; D not certain. The CDR3 has 11 amino acids. Germline V gene lookup returns CDR1 DFQATT and CDR2 SNEGSKA (reference sequence). V was cut by 3 bases and J by 8 bases, with 7 bases left in between. CDR3 in amino acids: CSARGHGELFF. CDR3 sequence (DNA): TGCAGTGCTAGGGGCCATGGGGAGCTGTTTTTT.

This clone was counted once. This chain uses TRBV18 with TRBJ2-3, with D possibly TRBD2 on 6 matching bases. The CDR3 spans 14 residues. Deletions cut 5 bases from V and 3 bases from J, with 12 bases between. Germline-derived CDR1 and CDR2 are KGHSH and LQKENI. CDR3 nucleotide sequence: TGTGCCAGCTCAGGTTCAGGGACTACAGATACGCAGTATTTT. It specifies CASSGSGTTDTQYF.

The CDR3 bases are TGTGCCAGCAGCCCAACTAGCTGGTACGAGCAGTACTTC. Protein sequence: CASSPTSWYEQYF. The V and J genes are TRBV7-9 and TRBJ2-7; a weak D match, TRBD2 (6 bases). Trimming left V 5 bases short and J 4 bases short, with 12 bases between. The CDR3 has 13 residues. Germline-derived CDR1 and CDR2 are SEHNR and FQNEAQ (reference sequence).